One sample yielded the 22 T cell receptor beta chains listed below, sequenced in a study of blood T cells in healthy people across ages. A sample-barcoded 5' primer and a J-beta primer mix were used in a second PCR of roughly 7 to 12 cycles. TCRdb recomputed calls from the 5' RACE reads with MiXCR, one row per CDR3 protein. This sample has 700,000 to 950,000 distinct CDR3 sequences; roughly 64% occur once, and the top ten carry approximately 21%. Sequencing used blood. These receptors all come from a man under 40 in good health.

The chain combines TRBV28 with TRBJ1-2; D is ambiguous. Per the germline V gene, CDR1 is MDHEN and CDR2 is SYDVKM. The V end was cut by 10 bases, the J end by 3 bases, with 12 bases between. This CDR3 comprises 12 residues. CDR3 in DNA: TGTGCCACCCACAGTCTCGACTATGGCTACACCTTC. This gives the protein CATHSLDYGYTF.

The chain carries TRBV29-1 and TRBJ1-1; a weak D match, TRBD1 (5 bases). With 7 bases removed from V and 0 bases from J, the gap between germline ends came to 9 bases. The CDR3 is made up of 12 amino acids. Germline V lookup: CDR1 SQVTM, CDR2 ANQGSEA. Written as DNA, the CDR3 is TGCAGCGAATCAGGGTTGAACACTGAAGCTTTCTTT. Translating it yields CSESGLNTEAFF.

The V and J genes are TRBV2 and TRBJ1-6; D is perhaps TRBD1 (5 bases). Trimming shortened V by 9 bases and J by 5 bases, and 14 bases separated the two germline ends. Germline assignment: CDR1 SNHLY and CDR2 FYNNEI. The CDR3 is 14 amino acids. The CDR3 DNA sequence: TGTGCCAGAAAACAGGATCCACATAATTCACCCCTCCACTTT. It is translated as CARKQDPHNSPLHF.

This clonotype appeared a few times. The chain recombines TRBV2 with TRBJ2-3; 15 nucleotides match TRBD2. Germline V lookup: CDR1 SNHLY, CDR2 FYNNEI. The length of the CDR3 is 16 residues. J lost 1 base, V lost 9 bases, and 5 bases had no gene match. The CDR3 reads CASWGLAGGGTDTQYF. The DNA of the CDR3 is TGTGCCAGTTGGGGACTAGCGGGAGGAGGCACAGATACGCAGTATTTT.

The V gene is TRBV7-2, the J gene TRBJ2-5; 9 bases line up with TRBD1. From germline, CDR1 is SGHTA and CDR2 FQGNSA. The CDR3 loop spans 15 amino acids. J gave up 5 bases and V 5 bases, and 9 bases lay outside the gene matches. Here the CDR3 DNA reads TGTGCCAGCAGCCCAAGCGGGACAGGGCAGGAGACCCAGTACTTC. This sequence encodes CASSPSGTGQETQYF. Using reference TRBV7-2 and TRBJ2-5 for the parts outside the CDR3, the full variable domain is GAGVSQSPSNKVTEKGKDVELRCDPISGHTALYWYRQSLGQGLEFLIYFQGNSAPDKSGLPSDRFSAERTGGSVSTLTIQRTQQEDSAVYLCASSPSGTGQETQYFGPGTRLLVL.

This clonotype was detected a few times. This rearrangement joins TRBV4-2 to TRBJ2-1; the D is unclear. CDR3 length: 16 residues. V was cut by 0 bases and J by 0 bases, with 9 bases left in between. Germline CDR1 reads LGHNA; CDR2 reads YNFKEQ. The CDR3 spells CASSQDPVSSYNEQFF. Written as DNA, the CDR3 is TGTGCCAGCAGCCAAGATCCGGTGAGCTCCTACAATGAGCAGTTCTTC.

CDR3 coding DNA: TGTGCCAGCAGTTACCGGGGATCAGATGGCTACACCTTC. Encoded protein: CASSYRGSDGYTF. The chain employs TRBV27 and TRBJ1-2, with no clear D. From germline, CDR1 is MNHEY and CDR2 SMNVEV (reference sequence). CDR3 length: 13 residues. With 4 bases removed from V and 6 bases from J, the gap between germline ends came to 12 bases.

This chain joins TRBV2 and TRBJ2-1; 7 nucleotides line up with TRBD2. This CDR3 is built from 15 residues. V gave up 3 bases and J gave up 4 bases; unmatched junction bases: 6. The germline V gene has CDR1 SNHLY and CDR2 FYNNEI. In DNA, the CDR3 is TGTGCCAGCAGTGACTCTAGCGGTTATTACAATGAGCAGTTCTTC. Its protein is CASSDSSGYYNEQFF.

The chain recombines TRBV20-1 with TRBJ2-7; unclear D gene. The CDR3 sequence is 13 residues long. The germline V gene has CDR1 DFQATT and CDR2 SNEGSKA (reference sequence). The ends were cut back, 3 bases at V and 1 base at J, with 10 bases in the middle. The CDR3 DNA sequence: TGCAGTGCTAGGAAAGTCCAATCCTACGAGCAGTACTTC. Translating gives CSARKVQSYEQYF.

This clonotype was seen at least ten times. This sequence joins TRBV18 and TRBJ2-7; weak D call: TRBD2 (6 bases). The CDR3 has 15 residues. V lost 3 bases and J lost 2, with 14 bases in between. CDR1 KGHSH and CDR2 LQKENI come from the germline V gene. The CDR3 spells CASSPSQGGTYEQYF. The CDR3 coding sequence is TGTGCCAGCTCACCTTCGCAGGGAGGCACCTACGAGCAGTACTTC.

The V gene is TRBV15, the J gene TRBJ2-3; D remains ambiguous. The V end was cut by 3 bases, the J end by 6 bases, with 10 bases between. The CDR3 consists of 13 residues. Per the germline V gene, CDR1 is LNHNV and CDR2 is YYDKDF (reference sequence). The CDR3 sequence is CATSREFPDTQYF. The CDR3 coding sequence is TGTGCCACCAGCAGGGAGTTCCCCGATACGCAGTATTTT. The full variable domain, in which reference TRBV15 and TRBJ2-3 provide the parts outside the CDR3, is DAMVIQNPRYQVTQFGKPVTLSCSQTLNHNVMYWYQQKSSQAPKLLFHYYDKDFNNEADTPDNFQSRRPNTSFCFLDIRSPGLGDTAMYLCATSREFPDTQYFGPGTRLTVL.

The chain joins TRBV20-1 to TRBJ2-5; the match to TRBD1 covers 9 bases. J gave up 11 bases and V 4 bases, and 11 bases lay outside the gene matches. The CDR3 is 13 amino acids. Looked up from germline, CDR1 is DFQATT and CDR2 is SNEGSKA (reference sequence). DNA of the CDR3: TGCAGTGCTATCCGGGACAGGGCCTCTGAGCAGTACTTC. Encoded protein: CSAIRDRASEQYF.

This clonotype appeared a few times. The chain employs TRBV5-1 and TRBJ2-4; 10 bases agree with TRBD2. The J call may not be correct, given that the DNA end is closer to TRBJ2-7. The CDR3 length is 15 residues. Germline V lookup: CDR1 SGHRS, CDR2 YFSETQ. CDR3 nucleotides: TGCGCCAGCAGCGCCGGAGCGGGAGGGGTCTACGAGCAGTACTTC. Translation gives CASSAGAGGVYEQYF.

V gene TRBV4-1 combines with J gene TRBJ2-3; D call uncertain. V gave up 6 bases and J gave up 10 bases, with 14 bases separating them. Germline loops: CDR1 MGHRA, CDR2 YSYEKL. This CDR3 comprises 12 residues. For the CDR3, the DNA is TGCGCCAGCAGTCCTCCTCACAGTTCGCAGTATTTT. It codes for CASSPPHSSQYF.

This chain connects TRBV28 to TRBJ2-1, with D uncertain. The V and J ends lost 6 bases and 8 bases respectively, with 14 bases between them. CDR1 MDHEN and CDR2 SYDVKM come from the germline V gene. This CDR3 spans 13 amino acids. The CDR3 reads CASSPTPVYEQFF. The CDR3, as DNA: TGTGCCAGCAGCCCGACACCAGTTTATGAGCAGTTCTTC.

The chain uses TRBV5-5 and TRBJ2-3; unclear D gene. Trimming removed 5 bases from V and 1 base from J, with 8 bases in between. The CDR3 sequence is 13 residues long. Germline values: CDR1 SGHKS, CDR2 YYEKEE (reference sequence). CDR3 region: CASSNVGTDTQYF. CDR3 bases: TGTGCCAGCAGTAATGTCGGCACAGATACGCAGTATTTT.

V and J are TRBV7-3 and TRBJ2-1; 12 nucleotides line up with TRBD2. This CDR3 has 17 amino acids. The V and J ends lost 5 bases and 0 bases, in that order; junction bases with no gene match: 5. Germline CDR1 is SGHTA and CDR2 is FQGTGA. CDR3 nucleotides: TGTGCCAGCAGCCCTACGACTAGCGGGGGCTCCTACAATGAGCAGTTCTTC. This codes for CASSPTTSGGSYNEQFF. The full variable domain, rest sourced from reference TRBV7-3 and TRBJ2-1, is GAGVSQTPSNKVTEKGKYVELRCDPISGHTALYWYRQSLGQGPEFLIYFQGTGAADDSGLPNDRFFAVRPEGSVSTLKIQRTERGDSAVYLCASSPTTSGGSYNEQFFGPGTRLTVL.

DNA of the CDR3: TGTGCCAGCAGTCGCGGGATTTTTGTCTACGAGCAGTACTTC. This sequence encodes CASSRGIFVYEQYF. J is TRBJ2-7 and V is TRBV6-2 or TRBV6-3; possible D gene TRBD2, 6 bases. Trimming left V 5 bases short and J 3 bases short, with 14 bases between. Germline assignment: CDR1 MNHEY and CDR2 SVGEGT. CDR3 size: 14 residues.

Here the CDR3 DNA reads TGTGCCAGCAGTTACTCCCAACGGGGGGCTCCCTTCGGCTACACCTTC. Protein sequence: CASSYSQRGAPFGYTF. The V and J genes are TRBV6-5 and TRBJ1-2; weak D call: TRBD1 (6 bases). The CDR3 spans 16 residues. The V end lost 0 bases, the J end lost 8 bases, and 19 bases lay between the germline ends. Germline loops: CDR1 MNHEY, CDR2 SVGAGI.

This clonotype was recorded a few times. This sequence joins TRBV15 and TRBJ1-2, with TRBD1 identical over 9 bases. In germline, CDR1 is LNHNV, CDR2 YYDKDF (reference sequence). The CDR3 covers 16 residues. The junction had 5 bases not matched to a gene; V was cut back by 3 bases and J by 0 bases. The CDR3 spells CATSSTGTGTNYGYTF. CDR3 DNA sequence: TGTGCCACCAGCAGCACCGGGACAGGGACTAACTATGGCTACACCTTC.

The chain employs TRBV24-1 and TRBJ2-5; D unclear. Germline CDR1 KGHDR, CDR2 SFDVKD. V dropped 0 bases and J dropped 2 bases, with 6 bases sitting between them. This CDR3 spans 14 amino acids. Here the CDR3 reads CATSDLTAQETQYF. In DNA, the CDR3 is TGTGCCACCAGTGATTTGACAGCACAAGAGACCCAGTACTTC.

J is TRBJ2-1 and V is TRBV20-1, with 12 bases aligning to TRBD2. The DNA matches TRBJ2-7 better at its end, which makes the J call doubtful. The germline V gene has CDR1 DFQATT and CDR2 SNEGSKA (reference sequence). This CDR3 spans 15 amino acids. The CDR3 protein is CSSGLAGIGYNEQYF. CDR3 DNA sequence: TGCAGTTCTGGACTAGCGGGAATTGGTTACAATGAGCAGTACTTC.